The clone carrying this TCR beta chain was detected ten times or more. The data stem from a study of early T cells in non-severe SARS-CoV-2 infection. Overall study: Bulk RNA isolated from unsorted whole blood underwent sequencing; chains were not paired.

Researchers tagged individual cDNA molecules with unique molecular identifiers. TCRdb called the 5' RACE reads again in MiXCR, with one record for every CDR3 protein. Found here are some 30,000 distinct CDR3 sequences, 5.5% to 8% of them singletons; the top ten hold approximately 2.5%. The V end was cut by 8 bases, the J end by 6 bases, with 11 bases between. Per the germline V gene, CDR1 is SNHLY and CDR2 is FYNNEI. This CDR3 contains 11 residues. The gene calls are TRBV2 and TRBJ2-7, with D perhaps matching TRBD1 (5 bases). Sequenced input: whole blood. This receptor was obtained from an adult who was a healthcare worker with PCR-confirmed SARS-CoV-2 infection or an uninfected control (not recorded which). The CDR3 sequence: CASGRQFEQYF. In nucleotides, the CDR3 is TGTGCCAGCGGTAGACAGTTCGAGCAGTACTTC.